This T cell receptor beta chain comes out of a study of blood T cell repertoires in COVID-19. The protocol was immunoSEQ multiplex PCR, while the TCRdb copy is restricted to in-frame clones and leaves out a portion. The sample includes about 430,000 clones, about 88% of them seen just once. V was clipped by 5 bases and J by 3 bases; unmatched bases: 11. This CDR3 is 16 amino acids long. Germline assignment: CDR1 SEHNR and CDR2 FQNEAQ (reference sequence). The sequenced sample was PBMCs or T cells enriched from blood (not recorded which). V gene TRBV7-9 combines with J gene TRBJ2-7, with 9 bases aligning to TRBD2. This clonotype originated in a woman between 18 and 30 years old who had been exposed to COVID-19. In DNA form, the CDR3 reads TGTGCCAGCAGCCAGGGAGCGGGAGGCAGGGTCTACGAGCAGTACTTC. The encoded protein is CASSQGAGGRVYEQYF.